Shown below are 8 T cell receptor beta chains from a single sample sequenced in a study of response to subunit inactivated influenza vaccine. TCRdb re-analysed the RT-PCR reads in MiXCR, keeping a single row per CDR3 protein. Of about 780,000 distinct CDR3 sequences in the sample, under 20% were seen once. The sequences come from PBMCs from blood, collected about 5 days after vaccination. These receptors originate from a man between 45 and 60 years old who received an inactivated influenza vaccine.

The J gene is TRBJ2-3, the V gene TRBV5-1; D is undetermined. CDR3 length equals 14 residues. CDR1 and CDR2 (germline): SGHRS, YFSETQ. V lost 1 base, J lost 4 bases, and 10 bases lay in between. Here the CDR3 reads CASSLNPNSDTQYF. The CDR3 DNA reads TGCGCCAGCAGCTTGAATCCTAACTCAGATACGCAGTATTTT.

This sequence joins TRBV20-1 and TRBJ2-3; 11 positions agree with TRBD2. The V segment lost 4 bases and the J segment 2 bases; nucleotides outside the gene matches: 8. CDR3 length: 16 amino acids. The germline V gene has CDR1 DFQATT and CDR2 SNEGSKA (reference sequence). The CDR3 region is CSATKLAGANTDTQYF. In nucleotides, the CDR3 is TGCAGTGCTACAAAACTAGCGGGAGCCAACACAGATACGCAGTATTTT.

The DNA for the CDR3 is TGCAGTGCTAGAAGATTCGGGACTTACAATGAGCAGTTCTTC. Encoded protein: CSARRFGTYNEQFF. This chain links TRBV20-1 with TRBJ2-1; weak D call: TRBD2 (6 bases). The V and J ends lost 2 bases and 4 bases respectively, with 12 bases between them. Germline assignment: CDR1 DFQATT and CDR2 SNEGSKA (reference sequence). This CDR3 region has 14 residues.

This clonotype has just a few counts. The chain combines TRBV5-1 with TRBJ2-6; 7 bases fit TRBD1. Germline V gene lookup returns CDR1 SGHRS and CDR2 YFSETQ. The CDR3 extends over 14 amino acids. J gave up 3 bases and V 5 bases, and 2 bases lay outside the gene matches. The CDR3 protein is CASRGQVGANVLTF. As DNA, the CDR3 is TGCGCCAGCAGAGGACAGGTTGGGGCCAACGTCCTGACTTTC.

The V gene is TRBV20-1, the J gene TRBJ2-1, with a possible D match to TRBD1 (6 bases). There are 14 residues in the CDR3. Per germline, CDR1 DFQATT and CDR2 SNEGSKA (reference sequence). Trimming cost V 6 bases and J 1 base, with 13 bases left between them. DNA for the CDR3: TGCAGTGCCATCCAGGGGATATCCTACAATGAGCAGTTCTTC. Residues: CSAIQGISYNEQFF.

This clonotype was observed at least ten times. The V call is TRBV7-2, the J call TRBJ2-6; TRBD1 matches 7 bases. CDR3 length: 15 amino acids. The V and J ends lost 5 bases and 0 bases, in that order; junction bases with no gene match: 1. CDR1 and CDR2 from the germline V gene are SGHTA and FQGNSA. The DNA of the CDR3 is TGTGCCAGCAGCCCAGGGGGCTCTGGGGCCAACGTCCTGACTTTC. Protein: CASSPGGSGANVLTF.

This clonotype was counted between two and nine times. The rearrangement uses TRBV5-4 and TRBJ1-1; TRBD1 might be the D (6 bases). The CDR3 has 15 residues. Trimming left V 4 bases short and J 2 bases short, with 15 bases between. Germline values: CDR1 SGHNT, CDR2 YYREEE (reference sequence). In DNA form, the CDR3 reads TGTGCCAGCAGCCCTTCGGGGGGCCTTAACACTGAAGCTTTCTTT. This translates into CASSPSGGLNTEAFF.

The chain uses TRBV20-1 and TRBJ2-1; TRBD2 matches at 11 bases. The CDR3 runs 16 residues. CDR1 and CDR2 from the germline V gene are DFQATT and SNEGSKA (reference sequence). V was pared by 5 bases and J by 3 bases, with 9 bases of the junction left unmatched. The CDR3 region has the DNA TGCAGTGCTCCCGCCCCGGGACTAGCGGACTACAATGAGCAGTTCTTC. It codes for CSAPAPGLADYNEQFF.